What follows is one TCR beta chain and its context. Its antigen remains unidentified. The data belong to a study of T cell responses to AZD1222 COVID-19 vaccine. The study, taken as a whole, reports: CD4 TCRs covered the whole spike, strongest at regions 160-218 and 743-854.

Germline assignment: CDR1 MNHEY and CDR2 SMNVEV (reference sequence). V lost 3 bases and J 6 bases, leaving 12 bases between the germline ends. The CDR3 has 14 residues. Profiled with immunoSEQ multiplex PCR; TCRdb holds only in-frame clones, not every one. Here the sample spans tens of thousands of clones, approximately 85% being singletons. The source of this sequence is an adult who received the AZD1222 COVID-19 vaccine. The rearrangement joins TRBV27 to TRBJ1-5; TRBD1 might be the D (6 bases). Material: peripheral blood, obtained 28 days after the second AZD1222 dose. The CDR3 DNA reads TGTGCCAGCAGTTTTAGGGGGGCCGTTCAGCCCCAGCATTTT. Translation: CASSFRGAVQPQHF.